This T cell receptor beta chain came from a study of regulatory and conventional T cells in RAG deficiency. A note on this clone: The antigen is not known.

The sorted regulatory T cells were CD4+, CD25-high and CD127-low, with genomic DNA sequenced. The CDR3 totals 21 residues. Trimming took 7 bases from V and 0 from J; bases not matched to a gene: 25. Germline V lookup: CDR1 ENHRY, CDR2 SYGVKD. Points from the study as a whole: Control T-cell subsets had markedly higher Shannon entropy and lower Simpson indices than RAG-deficient patients.

Some clones are missing from TCRdb's copy, which holds only in-frame ones; the method was immunoSEQ multiplex PCR. Of about 7,100 clones detected, around 91% appear once; the ten largest clones hold less than 1.5%. These data were likewise used in another study, on regulatory T cells. That report adds: The primer mix had 52 TRBV and 13 TRBJ primers.

The sequence derives from a human donor in good health. The chain has TRBV10-3 and TRBJ2-7; 9 bases align to TRBD1. The specimen was CD127- CD25+ CD4+ Tregs sorted from blood. CDR3 region: CAITPWDRDWRDPKDSYEQYF. The CDR3 DNA reads TGTGCCATCACCCCCTGGGACAGGGATTGGAGGGACCCAAAGGACTCCTACGAGCAGTACTTC.